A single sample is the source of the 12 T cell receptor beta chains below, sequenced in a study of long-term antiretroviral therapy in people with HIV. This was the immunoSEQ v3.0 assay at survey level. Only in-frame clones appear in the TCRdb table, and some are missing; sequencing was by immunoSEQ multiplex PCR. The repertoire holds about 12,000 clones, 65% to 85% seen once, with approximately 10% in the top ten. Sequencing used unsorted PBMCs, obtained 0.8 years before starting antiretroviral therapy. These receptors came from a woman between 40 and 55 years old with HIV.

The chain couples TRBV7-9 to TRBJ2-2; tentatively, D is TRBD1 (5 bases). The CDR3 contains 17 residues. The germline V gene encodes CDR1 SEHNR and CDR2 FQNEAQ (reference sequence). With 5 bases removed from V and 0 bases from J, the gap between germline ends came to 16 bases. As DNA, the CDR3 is TGTGCCAGCAGCCCCCTATCCACAGGCTCGAACACCGGGGAGCTGTTTTTT. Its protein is CASSPLSTGSNTGELFF.

CDR3 amino acids: CASSSDQRGSQETQYF. The CDR3 nucleotides are TGTGCCAGCAGCTCCGACCAGCGGGGGTCCCAAGAGACCCAGTACTTC. J is TRBJ2-5 and V is TRBV11-1; 8 bases are a match to TRBD2. The junction had 8 bases not matched to a gene; V was cut back by 4 bases and J by 1 base. CDR3 length equals 16 residues. Germline V gene sequence: CDR1 SGHAT, CDR2 FQDESV (reference sequence).

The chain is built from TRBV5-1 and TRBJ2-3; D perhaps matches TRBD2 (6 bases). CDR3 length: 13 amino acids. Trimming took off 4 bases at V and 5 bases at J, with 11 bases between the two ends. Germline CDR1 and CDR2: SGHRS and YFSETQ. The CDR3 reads CASSSRLGDTQYF. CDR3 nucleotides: TGCGCCAGCAGCAGCCGACTAGGAGATACGCAGTATTTT. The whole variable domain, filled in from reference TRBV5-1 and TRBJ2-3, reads KAGVTQTPRYLIKTRGQQVTLSCSPISGHRSVSWYQQTPGQGLQFLFEYFSETQRNKGNFPGRFSGRQFSNSRSEMNVSTLELGDSALYLCASSSRLGDTQYFGPGTRLTVL.

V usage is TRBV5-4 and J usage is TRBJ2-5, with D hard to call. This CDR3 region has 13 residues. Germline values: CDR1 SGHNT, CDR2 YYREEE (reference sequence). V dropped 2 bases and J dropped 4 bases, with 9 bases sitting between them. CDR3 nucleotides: TGTGCCAGCAGCTTCGGACGTGGAGAGACCCAGTACTTC. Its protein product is CASSFGRGETQYF. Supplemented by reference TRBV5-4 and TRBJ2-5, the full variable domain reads ETGVTQSPTHLIKTRGQQVTLRCSSQSGHNTVSWYQQALGQGPQFIFQYYREEENGRGNFPPRFSGLQFPNYSSELNVNALELDDSALYLCASSFGRGETQYFGPGTRLLVL.

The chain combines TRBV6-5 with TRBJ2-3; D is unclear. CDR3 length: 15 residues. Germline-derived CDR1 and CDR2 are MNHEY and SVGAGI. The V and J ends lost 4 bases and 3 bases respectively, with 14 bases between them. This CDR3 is CASSSPRVRTDTQYF. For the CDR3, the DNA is TGTGCCAGCAGTTCCCCGCGAGTAAGGACAGATACGCAGTATTTT.

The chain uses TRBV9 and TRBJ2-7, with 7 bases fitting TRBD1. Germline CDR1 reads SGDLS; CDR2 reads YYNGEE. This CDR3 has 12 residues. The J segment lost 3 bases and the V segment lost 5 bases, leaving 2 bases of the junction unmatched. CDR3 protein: CASSPGGYEQYF. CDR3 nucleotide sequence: TGTGCCAGCAGTCCAGGGGGCTACGAGCAGTACTTC. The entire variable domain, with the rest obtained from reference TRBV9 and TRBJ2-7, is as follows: DSGVTQTPKHLITATGQRVTLRCSPRSGDLSVYWYQQSLDQGLQFLIQYYNGEERAKGNILERFSAQQFPDLHSELNLSSLELGDSALYFCASSPGGYEQYFGPGTRLTVT.

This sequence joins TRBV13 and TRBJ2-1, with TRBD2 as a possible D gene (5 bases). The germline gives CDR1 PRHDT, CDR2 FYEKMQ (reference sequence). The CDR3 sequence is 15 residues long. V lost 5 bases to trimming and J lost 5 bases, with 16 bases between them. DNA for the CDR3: TGTGCCAGCAGCACCTGGGAGAATCAAAACAATGAGCAGTTCTTC. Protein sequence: CASSTWENQNNEQFF.

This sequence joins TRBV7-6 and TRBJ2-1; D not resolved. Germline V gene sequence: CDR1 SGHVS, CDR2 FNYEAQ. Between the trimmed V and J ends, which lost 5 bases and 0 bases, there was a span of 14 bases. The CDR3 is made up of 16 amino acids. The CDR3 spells CASSPPALVSYNEQFF. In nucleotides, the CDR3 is TGTGCCAGCAGCCCGCCGGCCCTAGTCTCCTACAATGAGCAGTTCTTC. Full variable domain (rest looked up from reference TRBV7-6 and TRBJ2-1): GAGVSQSPRYKVTKRGQDVALRCDPISGHVSLYWYRQALGQGPEFLTYFNYEAQQDKSGLPNDRFSAERPEGSISTLTIQRTEQRDSAMYRCASSPPALVSYNEQFFGPGTRLTVL.

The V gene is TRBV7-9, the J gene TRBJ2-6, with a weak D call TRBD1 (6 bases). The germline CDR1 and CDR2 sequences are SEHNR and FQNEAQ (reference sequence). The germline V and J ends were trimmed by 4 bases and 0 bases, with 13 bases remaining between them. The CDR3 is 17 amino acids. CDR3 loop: CASSSGTPLSGANVLTF. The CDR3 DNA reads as TGTGCCAGCAGCTCAGGGACACCACTCTCTGGGGCCAACGTCCTGACTTTC.

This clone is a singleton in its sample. CDR3 loop: CASSLASGSTDTQYF. CDR3 nucleotides: TGTGCCAGCAGCTTGGCCTCGGGGAGCACAGATACGCAGTATTTT. This chain joins TRBV5-4 and TRBJ2-3; D perhaps matches TRBD2 (5 bases). V gave up 0 bases and J gave up 0 bases, with 8 bases separating them. The CDR3 sequence is 15 residues long. Germline CDR1 is SGHNT and CDR2 is YYREEE (reference sequence).

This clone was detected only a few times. The CDR3 DNA reads TGTGCCTGGGCCAGACCCGGGCCCGGCTATGGCTACACCTTC. Translated, it gives CAWARPGPGYGYTF. This chain joins TRBV30 and TRBJ1-2, with D unresolved. This CDR3 is built from 14 residues. Looked up from germline, CDR1 is GTSNPN and CDR2 is SVGIG (reference sequence). V dropped 5 bases and J dropped 4 bases, with 17 bases sitting between them.

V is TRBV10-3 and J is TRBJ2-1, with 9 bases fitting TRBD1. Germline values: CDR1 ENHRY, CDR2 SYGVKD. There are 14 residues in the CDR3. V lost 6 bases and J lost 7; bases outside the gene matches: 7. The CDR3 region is CAISRTGEVNEQFF. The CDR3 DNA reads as TGTGCCATCAGCCGGACAGGGGAAGTAAATGAGCAGTTCTTC.